This T cell receptor (beta chain) was retrieved from a study of cytomegalovirus exposure and HLA in healthy donors. 60 Vbeta and 13 Jbeta primers were used in PCR. Profiled with immunoSEQ multiplex PCR; TCRdb holds only in-frame clones, not every one. This sample has 200,000 to 250,000 clones, with 76% found just once. A note on this clone: Its antigen is currently unknown.

The V gene's germline CDR1 is LNHDA and CDR2 SQIVND (reference sequence). This CDR3 has 15 residues. Trimming cost V 4 bases and J 2 bases, with 12 bases left between them. Study-wide results and caveats: Certain sequence variants were highly shared and formed a cluster, and this cluster was likely a sequencing artifact. Later on, an analysis tied 15,000 or so TCR beta sequences to HLA alleles at 0.05 false discovery rate.

The V gene is TRBV19, the J gene TRBJ1-5; no firm D call. Sequences were obtained from PBMCs. The sequence was collected from a man between 18 and 29 years old in good health and CMV-seronegative. The CDR3 loop is CASSREVLGNQPQHF. As DNA, the CDR3 is TGTGCCAGTAGTAGGGAGGTTCTGGGCAATCAGCCCCAGCATTTT.